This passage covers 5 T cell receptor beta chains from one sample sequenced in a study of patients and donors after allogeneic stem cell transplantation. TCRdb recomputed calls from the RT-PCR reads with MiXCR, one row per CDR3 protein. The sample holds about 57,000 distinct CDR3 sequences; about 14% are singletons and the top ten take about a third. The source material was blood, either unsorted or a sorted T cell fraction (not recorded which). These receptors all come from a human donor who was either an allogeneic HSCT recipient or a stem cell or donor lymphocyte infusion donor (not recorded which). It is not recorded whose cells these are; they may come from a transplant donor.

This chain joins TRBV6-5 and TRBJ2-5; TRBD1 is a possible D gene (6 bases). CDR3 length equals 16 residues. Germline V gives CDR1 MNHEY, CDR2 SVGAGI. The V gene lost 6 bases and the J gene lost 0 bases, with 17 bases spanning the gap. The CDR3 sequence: CASRKVGHPYQETQYF. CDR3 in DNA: TGTGCCAGCAGGAAAGTGGGACACCCATACCAAGAGACCCAGTACTTC.

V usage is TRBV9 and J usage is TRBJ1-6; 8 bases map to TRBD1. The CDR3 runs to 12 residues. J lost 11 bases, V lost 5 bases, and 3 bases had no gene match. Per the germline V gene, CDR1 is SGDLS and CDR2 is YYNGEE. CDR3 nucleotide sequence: TGTGCCAGCAGTGGACAGGGTACACCCCTCCACTTT. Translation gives CASSGQGTPLHF.

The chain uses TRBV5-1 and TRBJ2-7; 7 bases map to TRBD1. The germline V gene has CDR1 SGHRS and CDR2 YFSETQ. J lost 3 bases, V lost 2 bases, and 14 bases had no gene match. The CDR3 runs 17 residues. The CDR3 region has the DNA TGCGCCAGCAGCTTAAAAATACAGGGGAGAGGGATCTACGAGCAGTACTTC. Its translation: CASSLKIQGRGIYEQYF.

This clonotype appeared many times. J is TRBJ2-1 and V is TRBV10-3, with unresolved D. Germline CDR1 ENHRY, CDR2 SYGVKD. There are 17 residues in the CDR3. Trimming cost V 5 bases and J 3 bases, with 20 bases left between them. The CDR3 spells CAISPIVVAASYNEQFF. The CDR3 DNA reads TGTGCCATCAGTCCGATCGTGGTAGCAGCTAGCTACAATGAGCAGTTCTTC.

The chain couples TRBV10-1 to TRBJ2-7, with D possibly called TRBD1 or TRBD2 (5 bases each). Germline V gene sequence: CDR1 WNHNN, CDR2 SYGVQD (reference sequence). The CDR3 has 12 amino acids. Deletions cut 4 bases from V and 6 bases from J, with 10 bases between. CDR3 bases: TGCGCCAGCAGTGGGGGGAAGCGCGAGCAGTACTTC. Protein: CASSGGKREQYF.